The clone carrying this T cell receptor beta chain was seen a single time. CDR1 is SEHNR and CDR2 is FQNEAQ in the germline V gene (reference sequence). V lost 5 bases, J lost 8 bases, and 21 bases lay in between. This CDR3 region has 15 residues. This sample is part of a study of cytomegalovirus exposure and HLA in healthy donors. In the study overall: The 110 million or so unique TCR beta sequences, from 150 million to 200 million T cells, were found by an earlier analysis.

Vbeta (60) and Jbeta (13) primers were used in the PCR. The method was immunoSEQ multiplex PCR; TCRdb's version includes in-frame clones alone and lacks a portion of them. The sample holds 140,000 to 150,000 clones; about two thirds are singletons and the top ten take 2.1%. The clonotype was recovered from a man between 40 and 49 years old in good health and CMV-seronegative. This chain links TRBV7-9 with TRBJ1-2, with D possibly being TRBD1 (6 bases). The sample was PBMCs. This CDR3 reads CASSRNRVMDVGYTF. The CDR3 nucleotides read TGTGCCAGCAGCCGAAACAGGGTAATGGACGTAGGCTACACCTTC.